Following are 27 T cell receptor beta chains from one sample sequenced in a study of blood T cell repertoires in COVID-19. Repertoires were generated with immunoSEQ multiplex PCR, while TCRdb's copy carries only in-frame clones and drops some. The sample holds about 250,000 clones, 83% seen once. The specimen sequenced was PBMCs or T cells enriched from blood (not recorded which). The receptors were sampled from a woman aged 40 to 50 who had been exposed to COVID-19.

This clone was counted a few times. V is TRBV6-5 and J is TRBJ1-6; no firm D call. Germline assignment: CDR1 MNHEY and CDR2 SVGAGI. With 2 bases removed from V and 5 bases from J, the gap between germline ends came to 10 bases. The CDR3 sequence is 15 residues long. This CDR3 is CASSYGGNDNSPLHF. In DNA form, the CDR3 reads TGTGCCAGCAGTTACGGAGGGAACGATAATTCACCCCTCCACTTT.

The rearrangement uses TRBV30 and TRBJ1-2; no definite D call. Germline-derived CDR1 and CDR2 are GTSNPN and SVGIG (reference sequence). The CDR3 totals 13 residues. V lost 0 bases to trimming and J lost 8 bases, with 13 bases between them. The CDR3 nucleotides are TGTGCCTGGAGTGTACCGGGGATAGGAGGCTACACCTTC. The encoded protein is CAWSVPGIGGYTF.

The CDR3 sequence is CASSQGLAGGPETQYF. CDR3 bases: TGCGCCAGCAGCCAAGGACTAGCGGGGGGCCCAGAGACCCAGTACTTC. The chain links TRBV4-1 to TRBJ2-5, with TRBD2 identical over 13 bases. V gave up 1 base and J gave up 4 bases; unmatched junction bases: 3. The CDR3 has 16 residues. Germline lookup yields CDR1 MGHRA and CDR2 YSYEKL.

The chain recombines TRBV18 with TRBJ1-1, with D maybe TRBD1 (6 bases). V lost 6 bases, J lost 2 bases, and 10 bases lay in between. This CDR3 region has 13 residues. Looked up from germline, CDR1 is KGHSH and CDR2 is LQKENI. CDR3 sequence reads: CASSGQLNTEAFF. The CDR3 bases are TGTGCCAGCTCCGGACAGCTTAACACTGAAGCTTTCTTT. Full variable domain (rest looked up from reference TRBV18 and TRBJ1-1): NAGVMQNPRHLVRRRGQEARLRCSPMKGHSHVYWYRQLPEEGLKFMVYLQKENIIDESGMPKERFSAEFPKEGPSILRIQQVVRGDSAAYFCASSGQLNTEAFFGQGTRLTVV.

The V call is TRBV3-1 (or the pseudogene TRBV3-2), the J call TRBJ2-3, with D tentatively TRBD1 (5 bases). V gave up 5 bases and J gave up 2 bases, with 14 bases separating them. CDR3 size: 15 residues. The germline V gene has CDR1 LGHDT and CDR2 YNNKEL (reference sequence). This CDR3 is CASSWKGVSTDTQYF. The CDR3 DNA reads as TGTGCCAGCAGCTGGAAAGGGGTATCCACAGATACGCAGTATTTT.

V usage is TRBV24-1 and J usage is TRBJ1-1; D unclear. Germline assignment: CDR1 KGHDR and CDR2 SFDVKD. The CDR3 covers 19 residues. V was cut by 7 bases and J by 4 bases, with 30 bases left in between. CDR3 sequence reads: CATRPSGEGMLGRLTEAFF. As DNA, the CDR3 is TGTGCCACCAGGCCCTCTGGGGAGGGAATGTTGGGTCGTCTCACTGAAGCTTTCTTT.

V gene TRBV19 combines with J gene TRBJ1-5, with D possibly being TRBD1 (5 bases). Germline lookup yields CDR1 LNHDA and CDR2 SQIVND (reference sequence). V lost 5 bases, J lost 4 bases, and 9 bases lay in between. This CDR3 contains 13 residues. CDR3 protein: CASSGDRNQPQHF. The CDR3 DNA reads TGTGCCAGTAGTGGCGACAGAAATCAGCCCCAGCATTTT.

The V gene is TRBV7-6, the J gene TRBJ2-3; 7 positions match TRBD1. The CDR3 length is 19 residues. Germline V lookup: CDR1 SGHVS, CDR2 FNYEAQ. Unmatched junction bases numbered 14, after V lost 0 bases and J lost 2 bases. The CDR3 DNA reads TGTGCCAGCAGCTTAGCTAGAGTGGTCGGGACAGCCAACACAGATACGCAGTATTTT. It codes for CASSLARVVGTANTDTQYF. The full variable domain, completed using reference TRBV7-6 and TRBJ2-3, is GAGVSQSPRYKVTKRGQDVALRCDPISGHVSLYWYRQALGQGPEFLTYFNYEAQQDKSGLPNDRFSAERPEGSISTLTIQRTEQRDSAMYRCASSLARVVGTANTDTQYFGPGTRLTVL.

This chain joins TRBV28 and TRBJ1-5, with TRBD1 matching 9 bases. Germline CDR1 and CDR2: MDHEN and SYDVKM. This CDR3 has 17 residues. V was pared by 4 bases and J by 7 bases, with 14 bases of the junction left unmatched. Here the CDR3 reads CASSSSGTGSARQPQHF. In nucleotides, the CDR3 is TGTGCCAGCAGTTCTTCTGGGACAGGGAGCGCCAGACAGCCCCAGCATTTT.

The chain is built from TRBV6-5 and TRBJ2-7; 12 nucleotides align to TRBD1. CDR3 length: 15 amino acids. Per the germline V gene, CDR1 is MNHEY and CDR2 is SVGAGI. Trimming at V came to 5 bases and at J to 4 bases, leaving 6 bases not matched to a gene. The DNA for the CDR3 is TGTGCCAGCAGTCTGAGGGACAGGGGGCTGTACGAGCAGTACTTC. Translating gives CASSLRDRGLYEQYF.

The gene calls are TRBV3-1 (or the pseudogene TRBV3-2) and TRBJ2-1; a possible D gene is TRBD1 (6 bases). This CDR3 contains 11 residues. V dropped 4 bases and J dropped 10 bases, with 8 bases sitting between them. Germline loops: CDR1 LGHDT, CDR2 YNNKEL (reference sequence). This chain's CDR3 is CASSRDREQFF. The CDR3 nucleotides are TGTGCCAGCAGCCGCGACAGGGAGCAGTTCTTC.

The rearrangement links TRBV4-3 to TRBJ2-7, with TRBD2 matching over 10 bases. Germline CDR1 is LGHNA and CDR2 is YSLEER. The CDR3 runs to 16 residues. Trimming at V came to 8 bases and at J to 0 bases, leaving 10 bases not matched to a gene. The chain's CDR3 is CASSRVAGGASYEQYF. The CDR3 DNA reads as TGCGCCAGCTCCCGCGTAGCGGGGGGTGCCTCCTACGAGCAGTACTTC.

This rearrangement joins TRBV5-1 to TRBJ1-1, with D possibly matching TRBD1 (6 bases). CDR1 is SGHRS, CDR2 YFSETQ, per germline. Trimming removed 4 bases from V and 1 base from J, with 8 bases in between. The CDR3 is 13 residues long. The CDR3 region has the DNA TGCGCCAGCAGCGAACAGGGGAACACTGAAGCTTTCTTT. Its translation is CASSEQGNTEAFF.

In this sample, this clone turned up once. The J gene is TRBJ2-7, the V gene TRBV2; no definite D call. There are 12 residues in the CDR3. CDR1 is SNHLY and CDR2 is FYNNEI in the germline V gene. V gave up 4 bases and J gave up 0 bases, with 4 bases separating them. CDR3 sequence (DNA): TGTGCCAGCAGTGGCGTCTCCTACGAGCAGTACTTC. This sequence encodes CASSGVSYEQYF.

This clone was recorded once. The CDR3 nucleotides read TGTGCCAGCAGCGACGCCGCAGCGGTTTACAATGAGCAGTTCTTC. Protein: CASSDAAAVYNEQFF. The chain couples TRBV25-1 to TRBJ2-1; possible D gene TRBD2, 5 bases. The CDR3 has 15 amino acids. Germline CDR1 MGHDK, CDR2 SYGVNS. The V end was cut by 6 bases, the J end by 4 bases, with 16 bases between.

V is TRBV5-1 and J is TRBJ1-1; D may be TRBD1 (5 bases). V lost 0 bases and J lost 0, with 9 bases in between. From germline, CDR1 is SGHRS and CDR2 YFSETQ. The CDR3 extends over 15 amino acids. CDR3: CASSLVDSLNTEAFF. The CDR3 DNA is TGCGCCAGCAGCTTGGTAGACAGTCTGAACACTGAAGCTTTCTTT.

Written as DNA, the CDR3 is TGCGCCAGCGTCTTAAGAGGTGGAGAGAACACTGAAGCTTTCTTT. Translation: CASVLRGGENTEAFF. The chain is built from TRBV4-1 and TRBJ1-1; no clear D. Germline-derived CDR1 and CDR2 are MGHRA and YSYEKL. V lost 8 bases, J lost 1 base, and 17 bases lay in between. The CDR3 contains 15 residues.

The V and J genes are TRBV18 and TRBJ2-3; TRBD2 matches at 8 bases. This CDR3 contains 14 residues. Trimming cost V 2 bases and J 5 bases; bases outside gene matches: 3. The germline gives CDR1 KGHSH, CDR2 LQKENI. Here the CDR3 DNA reads TGTGCCAGCTCACCAAAGCGGGGGTTAGATACGCAGTATTTT. Translated: CASSPKRGLDTQYF.

This chain links TRBV5-6 with TRBJ2-3; 7 nucleotides align to TRBD1. Trimming cost V 4 bases and J 8 bases; bases outside gene matches: 10. The CDR3 totals 14 residues. CDR1 and CDR2 from the germline V gene are SGHDT and YYEEEE. The CDR3 DNA is TGTGCCAGCAGCCAAGGGACAGTTCAGGGTACGCAGTATTTT. Amino acid sequence: CASSQGTVQGTQYF.

The chain carries TRBV28 and TRBJ1-2, with no clear D. Germline V gene data show CDR1 as MDHEN and CDR2 as SYDVKM. Trimming took 2 bases from V and 4 from J, leaving 5 bases between them. The CDR3 covers 12 residues. The CDR3 region is CASSLMAYGYTF. The CDR3 coding sequence is TGTGCCAGCAGTTTAATGGCCTATGGCTACACCTTC.

The chain couples TRBV6-2 or TRBV6-3 to TRBJ2-5, with 9 nucleotides matching TRBD1. J gave up 0 bases and V 5 bases, and 7 bases lay outside the gene matches. The CDR3 runs to 16 residues. CDR1 and CDR2 (germline): MNHEY, SVGEGT. The CDR3 loop reads CASSKPGTGYQETQYF. CDR3 nucleotide sequence: TGTGCCAGCAGTAAACCCGGGACAGGGTACCAAGAGACCCAGTACTTC.

The chain employs TRBV10-2 and TRBJ2-1; 9 bases match TRBD2. The CDR3 loop spans 16 amino acids. CDR1 and CDR2 (germline): WSHSY, SAAADI. V was clipped by 6 bases and J by 9 bases; unmatched bases: 15. The CDR3 DNA sequence: TGCGCCAGCAGGACCTCGGGAGCGGGGGGCCGCGGTGAGCAGTTCTTC. Amino acids: CASRTSGAGGRGEQFF.

The genes are TRBV19 and TRBJ1-1, with D tentatively TRBD1 (6 bases). V shed 6 bases and J shed 4 bases, with 15 bases lying between them. The CDR3 has 14 residues. From germline, CDR1 is LNHDA and CDR2 SQIVND (reference sequence). CDR3 coding DNA: TGTGCCAGTAGGGTGAACAGGGATGCCACTGAAGCTTTCTTT. Translation gives CASRVNRDATEAFF.

The chain has TRBV9 and TRBJ2-7, with a tentative D call TRBD2 (6 bases). Per the germline V gene, CDR1 is SGDLS and CDR2 is YYNGEE. The CDR3 contains 15 residues. V lost 3 bases, J lost 7 bases, and 20 bases lay in between. The CDR3 spells CASSASESGELEQYF. CDR3 in DNA: TGTGCCAGCAGCGCTAGCGAATCCGGGGAATTAGAGCAGTACTTC.

The genes are TRBV6-5 and TRBJ2-7, with D possibly being TRBD2 (7 bases). Germline-derived CDR1 and CDR2 are MNHEY and SVGAGI. This CDR3 contains 12 residues. V gave up 8 bases and J gave up 2 bases, with 10 bases separating them. The CDR3 region has the DNA TGTGCCAGCGGGGGGGGCCCCTACGAGCAGTACTTC. Its translation is CASGGGPYEQYF.

This chain uses TRBV5-6 with TRBJ1-2; TRBD1 is a possible D gene (5 bases). The CDR3 extends over 16 amino acids. V lost 1 base to trimming and J lost 4 bases, with 17 bases between them. Germline CDR1 reads SGHDT; CDR2 reads YYEEEE. CDR3 bases: TGTGCCAGCAGCTTGACGGGGGGTGAGGCTATCTATGGCTACACCTTC. Translation: CASSLTGGEAIYGYTF.

The chain carries TRBV6-6 and TRBJ1-5; D might be TRBD1 (6 bases). This CDR3 is 14 amino acids long. Germline lookup yields CDR1 MNHNY and CDR2 SVGAGI (reference sequence). The V end was cut by 2 bases, the J end by 3 bases, with 8 bases between. The CDR3 DNA sequence: TGTGCCAGCAGTTACACAGGGACCAATCAGCCCCAGCATTTT. Translation gives CASSYTGTNQPQHF.